A selection of T cell receptor beta chains follows, all from one sample in a study of shared clonotypes between healthy human individuals. Some clones are missing from TCRdb's copy, which holds only in-frame ones; the method was immunoSEQ multiplex PCR. The sample lists some 2.3 million clones, roughly 93% occurring once. Sequencing input: naive CD4+ T cells from PBMCs. The receptors come from a man between 18 and 35 years old in good health. Some clones in this sample may be carry-over from other donors' samples. The CDR3 runs from the conserved cysteine through the conserved F or W. The order of the fields is V gene, D gene, clone size, J gene, CDR3 protein, CDR3 DNA. A D gene is named only where the DNA matches it firmly. Clone size is stated in some rows and not others, as once, few, many or a class when expanded.

>TRBV5-4|TRBD2|.|TRBJ2-7
CASSLAGGMPYEQYF
TGTGCCAGCAGTCTAGCGGGAGGAATGCCCTACGAGCAGTACTTC
>TRBV6-5|.|.|TRBJ1-3
CASSYSRASGNTIYF
TGTGCCAGCAGTTACAGCAGGGCCTCTGGAAACACCATATATTTT
>TRBV30|.|.|TRBJ1-1
CAWSGGGTEAFF
TGTGCCTGGAGCGGGGGAGGCACTGAAGCTTTCTTT
>TRBV14|TRBD1|once|TRBJ2-7
CASSPLTGFLLEQYF
TGTGCCAGCAGCCCTCTGACAGGGTTTCTCCTCGAGCAGTACTTC
>TRBV27|.|.|TRBJ2-3
CASSFNGDGDTQYF
TGTGCCAGCAGTTTTAACGGAGACGGAGATACGCAGTATTTT
>TRBV19|.|once|TRBJ1-2
CASSTPGQMGYGYTF
TGTGCCAGTAGTACACCGGGACAAATGGGATATGGCTACACCTTC
>TRBV4-2|.|.|TRBJ1-1
CASSQDPGGLNTEAFF
TGTGCCAGCAGCCAAGATCCTGGGGGACTGAACACTGAAGCTTTCTTT
>TRBV6-1|.|.|TRBJ2-3
CASSYEADTQYF
TGTGCCAGCAGCTACGAAGCAGATACGCAGTATTTT
>TRBV4-1|.|.|TRBJ2-1
CASSRAGGPNEQFF
TGCGCCAGCAGTCGCGCCGGTGGGCCCAATGAGCAGTTCTTC
>TRBV5-4|TRBD1|.|TRBJ2-7
CASSPTGAYEQYF
TGTGCCAGCAGCCCCACAGGGGCCTACGAGCAGTACTTC
>TRBV10-2|.|.|TRBJ2-2
CASNAPGLNKNTGELFF
TGCGCCAGCAACGCCCCGGGGTTGAACAAGAACACCGGGGAGCTGTTTTTT
>TRBV10-3|TRBD2|.|TRBJ2-3
CATTEAGAPYF
TGTGCCACCACCGAAGCGGGAGCCCCGTATTTT